What follows are 26 T cell receptor beta chains derived from one specimen sequenced in a study of cytomegalovirus exposure and HLA in healthy donors (dated by TCRdb to 2016 to 2017). Receptor libraries were prepared by the immunoSEQ multiplex PCR assay. For the multiplex PCR, a mixture combining 60 forward primers for TCR Vbeta segments and 13 reverse primers for TCR Jbeta segments was used. TCRdb mirrors the immuneACCESS table, restricted to in-frame sequences. Some clones are absent from its copies; in checked studies, under half trace to an unresolved V gene, and the reason for the others is unknown. The data table for this sample lists approximately 93,000 clones. 3% to 4% of the sample comes from the top ten. Sample: PBMCs. These receptors were obtained from a young woman in good health and CMV-seronegative.

This chain links TRBV5-1 with TRBJ1-4; no definite D call. The CDR3 totals 16 residues. V lost 0 bases to trimming and J lost 0 bases, with 9 bases between them. Germline-derived CDR1 and CDR2 are SGHRS and YFSETQ. CDR3 sequence: CASSLDSPATNEKLFF. In nucleotides, the CDR3 is TGCGCCAGCAGCTTGGACTCGCCGGCAACTAATGAAAAACTGTTTTTT. Full variable domain (missing parts from reference TRBV5-1 and TRBJ1-4): KAGVTQTPRYLIKTRGQQVTLSCSPISGHRSVSWYQQTPGQGLQFLFEYFSETQRNKGNFPGRFSGRQFSNSRSEMNVSTLELGDSALYLCASSLDSPATNEKLFFGSGTQLSVL.

This rearrangement joins TRBV11-3 to TRBJ1-1; D unclear. CDR1 SGHNT and CDR2 YENEEA come from the germline V gene. The CDR3 sequence is 12 residues long. V lost 4 bases to trimming and J lost 5 bases, with 8 bases between them. The CDR3 nucleotides read TGTGCCAGCAGCTCTGGAGGGACTGAAGCTTTCTTT. Protein product: CASSSGGTEAFF. The full variable domain, rest sourced from reference TRBV11-3 and TRBJ1-1, is EAGVVQSPRYKIIEKKQPVAFWCNPISGHNTLYWYLQNLGQGPELLIRYENEEAVDDSQLPKDRFSAERLKGVDSTLKIQPAELGDSAVYLCASSSGGTEAFFGQGTRLTVV.

In DNA, the CDR3 is TGTGCCAGCAGCTTAGCGGGCCCTGTTGGGGAGACCCAGTACTTC. Residues: CASSLAGPVGETQYF. The chain couples TRBV7-9 to TRBJ2-5; no firm D call. The CDR3 has 15 residues. In germline, CDR1 is SEHNR, CDR2 FQNEAQ (reference sequence). The germline V and J ends were trimmed by 0 bases and 5 bases, with 13 bases remaining between them. Full variable domain (outside the CDR3, taken from reference TRBV7-9 and TRBJ2-5): DTGVSQNPRHKITKRGQNVTFRCDPISEHNRLYWYRQTLGQGPEFLTYFQNEAQLEKSRLLSDRFSAERPKGSFSTLEIQRTEQGDSAMYLCASSLAGPVGETQYFGPGTRLLVL.

The chain recombines TRBV6-5 with TRBJ2-5; 9 nucleotides agree with TRBD2. The CDR3 contains 14 residues. With V trimmed by 7 bases and J by 3 bases, 6 bases remained unmatched. Germline V CDR1 and CDR2: MNHEY, SVGAGI. CDR3 region: CASTRGGEEETQYF. In DNA form, the CDR3 reads TGTGCCAGCACTCGCGGGGGGGAGGAAGAGACCCAGTACTTC.

The V gene is TRBV7-9, the J gene TRBJ2-6, with TRBD1 identical over 7 bases. Germline values: CDR1 SEHNR, CDR2 FQNEAQ (reference sequence). The CDR3 has 17 amino acids. The junction had 10 bases not matched to a gene; V was cut back by 5 bases and J by 3 bases. Written as DNA, the CDR3 is TGTGCCAGCAGCCCGTCGACAGGGCTAGGTGGGGCCAACGTCCTGACTTTC. Its protein is CASSPSTGLGGANVLTF.

The chain combines TRBV30 with TRBJ1-3; D call uncertain. V lost 1 base and J 0 bases, leaving 10 bases between the germline ends. The germline gives CDR1 GTSNPN, CDR2 SVGIG (reference sequence). This CDR3 has 15 residues. The CDR3 region has the DNA TGTGCCTGGAGTGCCATCCGAGCCTCTGGAAACACCATATATTTT. This gives the protein CAWSAIRASGNTIYF.

This chain uses TRBV4-3 with TRBJ1-1; D possibly corresponds to TRBD1 (5 bases). This CDR3 spans 15 amino acids. The V end lost 5 bases, the J end lost 2 bases, and 15 bases lay between the germline ends. The germline gives CDR1 LGHNA, CDR2 YSLEER. CDR3 region: CASSETGRANTEAFF. The CDR3 DNA reads TGCGCCAGCAGCGAAACCGGCAGGGCCAACACTGAAGCTTTCTTT.

The chain combines TRBV9 with TRBJ1-4; no clear D. There are 15 residues in the CDR3. V lost 3 bases and J 1 base, leaving 10 bases between the germline ends. In germline, CDR1 is SGDLS, CDR2 YYNGEE. CDR3 sequence reads: CASSAITGTNEKLFF. The CDR3 DNA follows: TGTGCCAGCAGCGCCATAACGGGAACTAATGAAAAACTGTTTTTT.

The chain recombines TRBV27 with TRBJ2-7; TRBD1 aligns across 8 bases. CDR1 is MNHEY and CDR2 is SMNVEV in the germline V gene (reference sequence). The CDR3 runs to 13 residues. The V gene end was trimmed by 3 bases and the J gene end by 13 bases; junction bases not matched to a gene: 11. This CDR3 is CASSFGNTGQAYF. The CDR3 DNA sequence: TGTGCCAGCAGTTTTGGAAATACGGGACAGGCCTACTTC.

The chain recombines TRBV27 with TRBJ2-1, with D possibly TRBD2 on 6 matching bases. Germline V CDR1 and CDR2: MNHEY, SMNVEV (reference sequence). Trimming shortened V by 5 bases and J by 0 bases, and 17 bases separated the two germline ends. This CDR3 is built from 17 residues. This CDR3 is CASSDPGGTSSYNEQFF. The CDR3 nucleotides read TGTGCCAGCAGTGACCCTGGAGGGACCAGCTCCTACAATGAGCAGTTCTTC.

The chain carries TRBV6-1 and TRBJ2-2, with D perhaps TRBD2 (5 bases). CDR1 is MNHNS and CDR2 is SASEGT in the germline V gene. Trimming shortened V by 4 bases and J by 3 bases, and 12 bases separated the two germline ends. This CDR3 comprises 15 residues. The CDR3 region is CASSGLDSYTGELFF. As DNA, the CDR3 is TGTGCCAGCAGTGGATTGGACTCTTACACCGGGGAGCTGTTTTTT.

This rearrangement joins TRBV28 to TRBJ2-7; 11 bases are a match to TRBD2. This CDR3 contains 16 residues. Trimming removed 2 bases from V and 2 bases from J; junction bases left unmatched: 5. CDR1 and CDR2 (germline): MDHEN, SYDVKM. As DNA, the CDR3 is TGTGCCAGCAGTTTACAGACTAGCGGGACCGCCTACGAGCAGTACTTC. Amino acid sequence: CASSLQTSGTAYEQYF. Full variable domain (missing parts from reference TRBV28 and TRBJ2-7): DVKVTQSSRYLVKRTGEKVFLECVQDMDHENMFWYRQDPGLGLRLIYFSYDVKMKEKGDIPEGYSVSREKKERFSLILESASTNQTSMYLCASSLQTSGTAYEQYFGPGTRLTVT.

V gene TRBV27 combines with J gene TRBJ2-7; 8 positions match TRBD1. In germline, CDR1 is MNHEY, CDR2 SMNVEV (reference sequence). This CDR3 comprises 14 residues. V shed 5 bases and J 0 bases; nucleotides not matched to a gene: 3. The CDR3 nucleotides read TGTGCCAGCAGTATCGGGACAGGCTCCTACGAGCAGTACTTC. Amino acids: CASSIGTGSYEQYF.

The chain uses TRBV10-3 and TRBJ2-5; D is perhaps TRBD1 (6 bases). The assigned J gene may be wrong: the sequence end matches TRBJ2-7 better. The CDR3 sequence is 14 residues long. Germline V CDR1 and CDR2: ENHRY, SYGVKD. CDR3 bases: TGTGCCATCAGTGAGACAGGGCCCTCCTACGAGCAGTACTTC. Residues: CAISETGPSYEQYF.

The chain joins TRBV5-6 to TRBJ2-3; 8 positions match TRBD1. After removal of 1 base from V and 4 bases from J, the junction contained 5 bases not matched to a gene. The CDR3 is 15 residues long. The V gene's germline CDR1 is SGHDT and CDR2 YYEEEE. This chain's CDR3 is CASSLLGQEADTQYF. The CDR3, as DNA: TGTGCCAGCAGCTTGTTGGGACAGGAAGCAGATACGCAGTATTTT.

The rearrangement uses TRBV19 and TRBJ2-1, with 8 bases matching TRBD1. This CDR3 comprises 14 residues. Germline values: CDR1 LNHDA, CDR2 SQIVND (reference sequence). V dropped 8 bases and J dropped 0; count of bases not matched to a gene: 3. The CDR3 region has the DNA TGTGCCAGTTACGGACAGGGCTCCTACAATGAGCAGTTCTTC. It is translated as CASYGQGSYNEQFF. The whole variable domain, remainder taken from reference TRBV19 and TRBJ2-1, is DGGITQSPKYLFRKEGQNVTLSCEQNLNHDAMYWYRQDPGQGLRLIYYSQIVNDFQKGDIAEGYSVSREKKESFPLTVTSAQKNPTAFYLCASYGQGSYNEQFFGPGTRLTVL.

This rearrangement joins TRBV6-1 to TRBJ2-7; D is possibly TRBD1 (5 bases). Germline-derived CDR1 and CDR2 are MNHNS and SASEGT. This CDR3 comprises 13 residues. Trimming left V 8 bases short and J 6 bases short, with 17 bases between. DNA for the CDR3: TGTGCCAGCGTAACAGGATGGAATCGCGAGCAGTACTTC. This sequence encodes CASVTGWNREQYF.

On this clone itself: The junction departs from germline at one end; a sequencing error may be responsible. The rearrangement joins TRBV7-7 to TRBJ2-3; the D is unclear. Germline values: CDR1 SSHAT, CDR2 FNYEAQ (reference sequence). The CDR3 totals 14 residues. The CDR3 here is CASNVGGITDTQYF. CDR3 in DNA: TGTGCTAGCAACGTTGGCGGAATCACAGATACGCAGTATTTT. The full variable domain, its missing parts supplied by reference TRBV7-7 and TRBJ2-3, is GAGVSQSPRYKVTKRGQDVTLRCDPISSHATLYWYQQALGQGPEFLTYFNYEAQPDKSGLPSDRFSAERPEGSISTLTIQRTEQRDSAMYRCASNVGGITDTQYFGPGTRLTVL.

The V call is TRBV28, the J call TRBJ1-1; D is ambiguous. The CDR3 has 12 residues. Trimming cost V 2 bases and J 2 bases, with 3 bases left between them. Per germline, CDR1 MDHEN and CDR2 SYDVKM. The CDR3 nucleotides read TGTGCCAGCAGTTTACAAAACACTGAAGCTTTCTTT. It is translated as CASSLQNTEAFF.

The rearrangement uses TRBV9 and TRBJ2-3, with D possibly matching TRBD2 (6 bases). The length of the CDR3 is 16 residues. Trimming left V 0 bases short and J 2 bases short, with 13 bases between. Per the germline V gene, CDR1 is SGDLS and CDR2 is YYNGEE. The CDR3 DNA follows: TGTGCCAGCAGCGTAGGGGGTGCGGGAACCACAGATACGCAGTATTTT. The encoded protein is CASSVGGAGTTDTQYF.

The CDR3 loop is CASSLPSTEITDTQYF. CDR3 in DNA: TGTGCCAGCAGTTTACCCTCTACGGAGATCACAGATACGCAGTATTTT. The rearrangement uses TRBV28 and TRBJ2-3, with D uncertain. Germline values: CDR1 MDHEN, CDR2 SYDVKM. Trimming stripped 2 bases from V and 2 bases from J, with 14 bases between. There are 16 residues in the CDR3. Using reference TRBV28 and TRBJ2-3 for the parts outside the CDR3, the full variable domain is DVKVTQSSRYLVKRTGEKVFLECVQDMDHENMFWYRQDPGLGLRLIYFSYDVKMKEKGDIPEGYSVSREKKERFSLILESASTNQTSMYLCASSLPSTEITDTQYFGPGTRLTVL.

The gene calls are TRBV11-2 and TRBJ2-5; TRBD2 is a possible D gene (6 bases). The V end was cut by 1 base, the J end by 2 bases, with 8 bases between. The CDR3 is 14 residues long. The V gene's germline CDR1 is SGHAT and CDR2 FQNNGV. DNA of the CDR3: TGTGCCAGCAGCTTAGGGAGGGCACAAGAGACCCAGTACTTC. Amino acid sequence: CASSLGRAQETQYF.

The CDR3 loop reads CASSIGQGEGNEQFF. The CDR3 nucleotides are TGTGCCAGTAGTATAGGACAGGGAGAGGGGAATGAGCAGTTCTTC. J is TRBJ2-1 and V is TRBV19; 7 bases are shared with TRBD1. Germline assignment: CDR1 LNHDA and CDR2 SQIVND (reference sequence). This CDR3 spans 15 amino acids. The trim removed 1 base at V and 7 bases at J, leaving 7 bases unmatched.

This chain joins TRBV27 and TRBJ2-7; 10 nucleotides line up with TRBD1. Per the germline V gene, CDR1 is MNHEY and CDR2 is SMNVEV (reference sequence). This CDR3 is built from 14 residues. V lost 6 bases to trimming and J lost 5 bases; unmatched junction nucleotides: 7. The CDR3 DNA reads TGTGCCAGCAGGCCAGGGACAGGGGCCCACGAGCAGTACTTC. Translation gives CASRPGTGAHEQYF.

This chain connects TRBV10-3 to TRBJ1-1, with D hard to call. The ends were cut back, 2 bases at V and 1 base at J, with 8 bases in the middle. The CDR3 spans 14 residues. CDR1 is ENHRY and CDR2 is SYGVKD in the germline V gene. This CDR3 is CAISEEPRNTEAFF. The CDR3 nucleotides are TGTGCCATCAGTGAGGAACCGCGGAACACTGAAGCTTTCTTT.

The chain is built from TRBV5-6 and TRBJ1-5; the D gene is possibly TRBD1 (5 bases). Germline CDR1 SGHDT, CDR2 YYEEEE. CDR3 size: 14 residues. V was trimmed by 0 bases and J by 4 bases, leaving 8 bases between them. The CDR3 here is CASSLVGGNQPQHF. The CDR3 DNA follows: TGTGCCAGCAGCTTGGTCGGGGGGAATCAGCCCCAGCATTTT.